Sequencing of this TCR beta chain was carried out in a study of molecular identifiers for immune sequencing clone quantification. Looking at the study overall: Replicate RNA came from about 20,000 or 100,000 naive CD8 cells and was split five ways, and four parts were sequenced. Study results and caveats: Clones exceeding 20 RNA copies carried over 97% of effector molecules but under 1% of naive-cell molecules. Spiked Jurkat TCR RNA from one cell was reportedly detectable among roughly 910,000 naive cells.

This CDR3 has 14 amino acids. Per germline, CDR1 SGHNT and CDR2 YYREEE (reference sequence). The V gene lost 1 base and the J gene lost 1 base, with 5 bases spanning the gap. When naive CD8 T cells were sorted, they were gated as CD8+CD4-CCR7+CD45RA+. Using its own MiXCR run on the PCR reads, TCRdb lists one record per CDR3 protein. The table records about half a million distinct CDR3 sequences, around 23% of them present only once. This clonotype has just a few counts. Its antigen is as yet unknown. The sample taken for sequencing was naive CD8+ T cells from blood, with Jurkat cell RNA spiked in. This sample's subset: FACS-sorted CD8+CD4-CCR7+CD45RA+ naive T cells. The receptor comes from a human donor in good health. Some libraries in this study had Jurkat cell RNA spiked in. The chain employs TRBV5-4 and TRBJ2-2; unclear D gene. The CDR3 DNA sequence: TGTGCCAGCAGCTTGCCTGAGAACACCGGGGAGCTGTTTTTT. Translated: CASSLPENTGELFF.